Shown below are 18 T cell receptor beta chains from a single sample sequenced in a study of early stage breast cancer tumors. The table came from immunoSEQ multiplex PCR; TCRdb's copy has only in-frame clones and leaves some out. The sample includes fewer than 30,000 clones, 80% of them seen just once. The sample comprised blood. The receptors here all came from a person aged 55 to 75 with breast cancer.

The rearrangement links TRBV5-4 to TRBJ2-7, with 9 bases that match TRBD1. V lost 4 bases and J lost 4; bases outside the gene matches: 9. CDR3 length equals 15 residues. Germline V lookup: CDR1 SGHNT, CDR2 YYREEE (reference sequence). The CDR3 bases are TGTGCCAGCAGCCAAGAACAGGGGGCGGATTACGAGCAGTACTTC. Translating it yields CASSQEQGADYEQYF.

The J gene is TRBJ2-2, the V gene TRBV5-1; D perhaps matches TRBD2 (6 bases). Germline V CDR1 and CDR2: SGHRS, YFSETQ. The germline V and J ends were trimmed by 0 bases and 0 bases, with 9 bases remaining between them. The CDR3 runs 16 residues. The CDR3 region is CASSLAEGSNTGELFF. The CDR3 DNA is TGCGCCAGCAGCTTGGCGGAGGGGTCGAACACCGGGGAGCTGTTTTTT.

The V gene is TRBV6-6, the J gene TRBJ1-2; D gene unclear. Trimming shortened V by 6 bases and J by 8 bases, and 13 bases separated the two germline ends. CDR3 size: 12 residues. Germline-derived CDR1 and CDR2 are MNHNY and SVGAGI (reference sequence). The CDR3 DNA follows: TGTGCCAGCAGGACCTCGGGAGGAGGCTACACCTTC. Protein sequence: CASRTSGGGYTF.

The chain has TRBV19 and TRBJ1-3; 7 nucleotides align to TRBD1. The V and J ends lost 5 bases and 4 bases, in that order; junction bases with no gene match: 5. The CDR3 contains 14 residues. Germline CDR1 and CDR2: LNHDA and SQIVND (reference sequence). The CDR3 bases are TGTGCCAGTAGTCGTCCGGGACAGGGAAACACCATATATTTT. It codes for CASSRPGQGNTIYF.

The chain combines TRBV18 with TRBJ2-3, with 7 positions matching TRBD1. The CDR3 covers 18 residues. Per germline, CDR1 KGHSH and CDR2 LQKENI. V was clipped by 3 bases and J by 2 bases; unmatched bases: 14. This chain's CDR3 is CASSPLDSTGWATDTQYF. The CDR3 bases are TGTGCCAGCTCACCCCTAGACTCGACAGGGTGGGCCACAGATACGCAGTATTTT.

CDR3 loop: CASSQQENTEAFF. The CDR3 region has the DNA TGTGCCAGCAGTCAACAGGAGAACACTGAAGCTTTCTTT. The chain has TRBV6-4 and TRBJ1-1; the D gene is possibly TRBD1 (5 bases). V was trimmed by 5 bases and J by 1 base, leaving 8 bases between them. Looked up from germline, CDR1 is MRHNA and CDR2 is SNTAGT. The CDR3 extends over 13 amino acids.

V and J are TRBV9 and TRBJ2-3, with D perhaps TRBD2 (5 bases). The germline V gene encodes CDR1 SGDLS and CDR2 YYNGEE. V was shortened by 0 bases and J by 2 bases, with 13 bases between the two germline ends. The CDR3 consists of 16 residues. CDR3 residues: CASSVGSAGFTDTQYF. The CDR3 DNA reads TGTGCCAGCAGCGTAGGATCGGCGGGTTTCACAGATACGCAGTATTTT.

This clone was seen once. The chain combines TRBV5-4 with TRBJ2-7; 7 positions match TRBD1. V lost 5 bases, J lost 7 bases, and 15 bases stayed unmatched. Per germline, CDR1 SGHNT and CDR2 YYREEE (reference sequence). CDR3 length: 15 residues. CDR3 amino acids: CASSRDSPLRSEQYF. The CDR3 DNA sequence: TGTGCCAGCAGTAGGGACAGTCCTCTCCGTTCGGAGCAGTACTTC.

V and J are TRBV7-2 and TRBJ2-3; D remains unclear. The CDR3 covers 12 residues. Germline V gene sequence: CDR1 SGHTA, CDR2 FQGNSA. With 5 bases removed from V and 0 bases from J, the gap between germline ends came to 3 bases. This CDR3 is CASSLSTDTQYF. CDR3 sequence (DNA): TGTGCCAGCAGCCTTAGCACAGATACGCAGTATTTT.

On this clone itself: One junction end does not reproduce the germline sequence, and a read error may be involved. The genes are TRBV28 and TRBJ2-3; D call uncertain. Germline V CDR1 and CDR2: MDHEN, SYDVKM. CDR3 length equals 13 residues. The CDR3 DNA sequence: TGCCTCACTCAGGTACCTAGCACAGATACGCAGTATTTT. This translates into CLTQVPSTDTQYF.

Only a few counts were recorded for this clone. The V gene is TRBV30, the J gene TRBJ2-5, with 8 positions matching TRBD2. Germline loops: CDR1 GTSNPN, CDR2 SVGIG (reference sequence). V trimming: 2 bases; J trimming: 6 bases; junction bases outside the gene matches: 5. The CDR3 has 13 residues. In DNA, the CDR3 is TGTGCCTGGAGTAGCGGGAGCTCCCAGACCCAGTACTTC. Its protein is CAWSSGSSQTQYF.

The chain has TRBV30 and TRBJ2-3; the D gene is possibly TRBD2 (5 bases). Trimming removed 3 bases at V and 3 bases at J, with 13 bases between. Looked up from germline, CDR1 is GTSNPN and CDR2 is SVGIG (reference sequence). The CDR3 has 14 residues. In DNA form, the CDR3 reads TGTGCCTGGAGGGCGTGGAGCGGAACAGATACGCAGTATTTT. It codes for CAWRAWSGTDTQYF. Supplemented by reference TRBV30 and TRBJ2-3, the full variable domain reads SQTIHQWPATLVQPVGSPLSLECTVEGTSNPNLYWYRQAAGRGLQLLFYSVGIGQISSEVPQNLSASRPQDRQFILSSKKLLLSDSGFYLCAWRAWSGTDTQYFGPGTRLTVL.

The chain links TRBV7-7 to TRBJ2-1, with 10 bases matching TRBD2. CDR1 and CDR2 (germline): SSHAT, FNYEAQ (reference sequence). The J segment lost 9 bases and the V segment lost 5 bases, leaving 13 bases of the junction unmatched. The CDR3 contains 16 residues. The DNA for the CDR3 is TGTGCCAGCAGCCTTCAACTAGCGGGACTTGGTAGTGAGCAGTTCTTC. Residues: CASSLQLAGLGSEQFF.

This chain links TRBV5-5 with TRBJ2-7, with 7 bases lining up with TRBD2. V shed 3 bases and J 3 bases; nucleotides not matched to a gene: 9. Germline V gene lookup returns CDR1 SGHKS and CDR2 YYEKEE (reference sequence). This CDR3 has 15 amino acids. The CDR3 DNA reads TGTGCCAGCAGCTATCCTAGGGAGGGAGACTACGAGCAGTACTTC. Encoded protein: CASSYPREGDYEQYF.

The chain is built from TRBV7-2 and TRBJ2-3; 7 nucleotides line up with TRBD2. Germline lookup yields CDR1 SGHTA and CDR2 FQGNSA. Trimming removed 2 bases from V and 4 bases from J; junction bases left unmatched: 6. This CDR3 contains 15 residues. As DNA, the CDR3 is TGTGCCAGCAGCTTAAGGCTAGCGGAAGCAGATACGCAGTATTTT. Its translation is CASSLRLAEADTQYF.

This chain links TRBV11-3 with TRBJ2-7, with a tentative D call TRBD2 (6 bases). Trimming left V 5 bases short and J 0 bases short, with 17 bases between. This CDR3 is 16 amino acids long. Germline CDR1 SGHNT, CDR2 YENEEA. CDR3 DNA sequence: TGTGCCAGCAGCCGTTCCGGCGGGGTATTCTCCTACGAGCAGTACTTC. Translated, it gives CASSRSGGVFSYEQYF. Complete variable domain (other parts from reference TRBV11-3 and TRBJ2-7): EAGVVQSPRYKIIEKKQPVAFWCNPISGHNTLYWYLQNLGQGPELLIRYENEEAVDDSQLPKDRFSAERLKGVDSTLKIQPAELGDSAVYLCASSRSGGVFSYEQYFGPGTRLTVT.

V and J are TRBV11-3 and TRBJ2-1, with TRBD1 matching 8 bases. The germline V gene encodes CDR1 SGHNT and CDR2 YENEEA. Trimming cost V 1 base and J 4 bases; bases outside gene matches: 3. The CDR3 runs to 15 residues. The CDR3 loop is CASSLVQGGYNEQFF. The CDR3 nucleotides are TGTGCCAGCAGCTTAGTACAGGGGGGTTACAATGAGCAGTTCTTC.

The rearrangement joins TRBV5-1 to TRBJ2-3, with 10 bases aligning to TRBD2. V dropped 5 bases and J dropped 2; count of bases not matched to a gene: 5. Germline V gene lookup returns CDR1 SGHRS and CDR2 YFSETQ. The CDR3 is 15 residues long. The CDR3 nucleotides read TGCGCCAGCAGACCCGGGACTAGCGACACAGATACGCAGTATTTT. Amino acids: CASRPGTSDTDTQYF.